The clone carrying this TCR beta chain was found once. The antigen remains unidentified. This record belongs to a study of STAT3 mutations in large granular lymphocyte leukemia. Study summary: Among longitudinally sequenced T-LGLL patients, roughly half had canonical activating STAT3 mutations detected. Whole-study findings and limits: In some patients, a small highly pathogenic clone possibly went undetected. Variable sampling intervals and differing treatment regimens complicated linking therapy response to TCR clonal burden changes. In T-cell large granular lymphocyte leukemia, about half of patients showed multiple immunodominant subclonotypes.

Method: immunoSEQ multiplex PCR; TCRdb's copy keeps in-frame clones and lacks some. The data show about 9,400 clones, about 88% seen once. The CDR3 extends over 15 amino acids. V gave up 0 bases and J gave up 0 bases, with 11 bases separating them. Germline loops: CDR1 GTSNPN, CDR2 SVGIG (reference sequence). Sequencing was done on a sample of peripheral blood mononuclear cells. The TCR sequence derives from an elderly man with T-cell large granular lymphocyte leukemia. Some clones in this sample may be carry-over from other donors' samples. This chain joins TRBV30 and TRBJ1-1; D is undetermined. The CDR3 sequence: CAWSVGLRLNTEAFF. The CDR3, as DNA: TGTGCCTGGAGTGTCGGCCTAAGACTGAACACTGAAGCTTTCTTT.